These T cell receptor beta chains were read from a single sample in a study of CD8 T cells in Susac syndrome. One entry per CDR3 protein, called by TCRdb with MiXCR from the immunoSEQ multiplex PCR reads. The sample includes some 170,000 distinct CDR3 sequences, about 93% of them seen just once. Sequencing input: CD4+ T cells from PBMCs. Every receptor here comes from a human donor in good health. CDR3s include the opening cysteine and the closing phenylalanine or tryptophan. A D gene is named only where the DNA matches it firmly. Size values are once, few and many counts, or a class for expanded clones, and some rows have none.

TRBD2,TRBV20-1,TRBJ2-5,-,CSAMGTSGAYQETQYF,TGCAGTGCTATGGGGACTAGCGGCGCGTACCAAGAGACCCAGTACTTC
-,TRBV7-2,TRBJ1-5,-,CASSPRTDGPQHF,TGTGCCAGCAGCCCCCGGACGGATGGACCCCAGCATTTT
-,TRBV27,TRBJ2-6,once,CASSPDSGANVLTF,TGTGCCAGCAGTCCGGACTCTGGGGCCAACGTCCTGACTTTC
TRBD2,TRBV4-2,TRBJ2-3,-,CASSQAGLAGTDTQYF,TGTGCCAGCAGCCAAGCCGGACTAGCGGGCACAGATACGCAGTATTTT
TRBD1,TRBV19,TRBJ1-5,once,CALGQGNTNQPQHF,TGTGCCTTAGGACAGGGCAATACCAATCAGCCCCAGCATTTT
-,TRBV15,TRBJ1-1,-,CATRDTSKGLTEAFF,TGTGCCACCCGGGACACTTCGAAGGGGTTGACTGAAGCTTTCTTT
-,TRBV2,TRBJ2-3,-,CASAGPGGTDTQYF,TGTGCCAGCGCTGGTCCGGGCGGCACAGATACGCAGTATTTT
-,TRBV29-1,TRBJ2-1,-,CSVPPAADRYNEQFF,TGCAGCGTTCCTCCGGCGGCAGACCGATACAATGAGCAGTTCTTC
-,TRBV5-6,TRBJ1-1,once,CASSKGQGFRVTEAFF,TGTGCCAGCAGTAAGGGCCAGGGATTCCGTGTCACTGAAGCTTTCTTT
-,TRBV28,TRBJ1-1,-,CASILGGRDTEAFF,TGTGCCAGCATCCTGGGGGGTAGGGACACTGAAGCTTTCTTT
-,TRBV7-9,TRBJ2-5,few,CASRPSQGNPNF,TGTGCCAGCAGACCATCCCAGGGAAACCCTAACTTC
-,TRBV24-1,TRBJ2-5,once,CATSDPLAEQETQYF,TGTGCCACCAGTGATCCCCTTGCGGAACAAGAGACCCAGTACTTC
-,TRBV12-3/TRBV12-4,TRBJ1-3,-,CASSLRLSGNTIYF,TGTGCCAGCAGTTTACGCCTCTCTGGAAACACCATATATTTT